The present T cell receptor beta chain was sequenced within a study of blood T cell repertoires in COVID-19. Membership in each cohort depended on participant-reported clinical history. Germline V CDR1 and CDR2: SEHNR, FQNEAQ (reference sequence). The CDR3 extends over 17 amino acids. The trim removed 5 bases at V and 1 base at J, leaving 10 bases unmatched. The assay was immunoSEQ multiplex PCR, and TCRdb's table has in-frame clones only and misses some. In the table there are roughly 230,000 clones, over 85% of which are singletons. Sequencing was performed on PBMCs or T cells enriched from blood (not recorded which). The origin of this receptor is a woman in her thirties with acute COVID-19. This rearrangement joins TRBV7-9 to TRBJ2-1, with TRBD1 identical over 8 bases. The CDR3 here is CASSPLTGDGSYNEQFF. CDR3 coding DNA: TGTGCCAGCAGCCCCCTGACAGGGGACGGATCCTACAATGAGCAGTTCTTC.